A selection of T cell receptor beta chains follows, all from one sample in a study of shared clonotypes between healthy human individuals. TCRdb's table, derived via immunoSEQ multiplex PCR, lists solely in-frame clones and lacks some. The sample has some 2.1 million clones; roughly 95% are singletons. The specimen was naive CD8+ T cells from PBMCs. These receptors were obtained from a man aged 18 to 29 in good health. Some clones in this sample may be carry-over from other donors' samples. The CDR3 runs from the conserved cysteine through the conserved F or W. The order of the fields is J gene, clone size, D gene, V gene, CDR3 DNA, CDR3 protein. The D gene is left open where the match is weak. Clone size appears in some rows only: once, few, many, or a class for an expanded clone.

TRBJ2-2 | . | TRBD1 | TRBV7-9 | TGTGCCAGCAGCTTACCACAGGGGTTGAACACCGGGGAGCTGTTTTTT | CASSLPQGLNTGELFF
TRBJ1-3 | . | . | TRBV2 | TGTGCCAGCAGGTCTGGTCAGGAGCACACCATATATTTT | CASRSGQEHTIYF
TRBJ2-3 | once | . | TRBV9 | TGTGCCAGCAGCGTAGAAGGGCTAGTCGTGGGCACAGATACGCAGTATTTT | CASSVEGLVVGTDTQYF
TRBJ1-1 | . | . | TRBV6-5 | TGTGCCAGCACATACGCATGGGCAACGGGCACTGAAGCTTTCTTT | CASTYAWATGTEAFF
TRBJ1-2 | . | . | TRBV19 | TGTGCCAGTAGTATTTTGGAAAACTATGGCTACACCTTC | CASSILENYGYTF
TRBJ2-7 | . | . | TRBV9 | TGTGCCAGCAGCACTCTGGATAGCTACGAGCAGTACTTC | CASSTLDSYEQYF
TRBJ1-5 | . | . | TRBV28 | TGTGCCAGCAGTTTAAGCAGGGGAGGCAATCAGCCCCAGCATTTT | CASSLSRGGNQPQHF
TRBJ1-1 | few | . | TRBV5-1 | TGCGCCAGCAGCTTACAGGGCGCTGAAGCTTTCTTT | CASSLQGAEAFF
TRBJ1-1 | . | . | TRBV5-5 | TGTGCCAGCAGCCTGGACAGAGTTACACTTGAAGCTTTCTTT | CASSLDRVTLEAFF
TRBJ2-5 | . | . | TRBV27 | TGTGCCAGCAGTCTGACAGTGAGGGAGACCCAGTACTTC | CASSLTVRETQYF
TRBJ2-7 | . | . | TRBV27 | TGTGCCAGCAGTATCCGGACCGGCCCCTACGAGCAGTACTTC | CASSIRTGPYEQYF
TRBJ1-2 | . | . | TRBV5-8 | TGTGCCAGCAGCTACAGAGGCCCTAACTATGGCTACACCTTC | CASSYRGPNYGYTF
TRBJ2-1 | . | . | TRBV14 | TGTGCCAGCAGCCAAGCACACGCTTACAATGAGCAGTTCTTC | CASSQAHAYNEQFF
TRBJ1-1 | few | . | TRBV9 | TGTGCCAGCAGCGTAGGGGAGACTGAAGCTTTCTTT | CASSVGETEAFF
TRBJ2-6 | . | . | TRBV5-1 | TGCGCCAGCAGCTTGACCCCCCTACAGGGCTCTGGGGCCAACGTCCTGACTTTC | CASSLTPLQGSGANVLTF
TRBJ2-2 | . | . | TRBV6-5 | TGTGCCAGCAGTTGGGGACAGAACACCGGGGAGCTGTTTTTT | CASSWGQNTGELFF
TRBJ2-7 | . | TRBD2 | TRBV7-8 | TGTGCCAGCAGCTCTGGGGGGGCGGGAGGATCCTACGAGCAGTACTTC | CASSSGGAGGSYEQYF
TRBJ1-2 | . | . | TRBV7-8 | TGTGCCAGCAGCGCACGGGACTCCAACTATGGCTACACCTTC | CASSARDSNYGYTF
TRBJ2-2 | . | TRBD2 | TRBV11-2 | TGTGCCAGCAGCTTAGCGCGGGGGTTCACCGGGGAGCTGTTTTTT | CASSLARGFTGELFF
TRBJ2-7 | . | TRBD1 | TRBV28 | TGTGCCAGCAGCCAGGGGGCGGGACGCCAGTGGGAGCAGTACTTC | CASSQGAGRQWEQYF
TRBJ2-7 | . | . | TRBV9 | TGTGCCAGCAGCGTAGAAGGGCGCGACGAGCAGTACTTC | CASSVEGRDEQYF
TRBJ2-5 | . | TRBD2 | TRBV5-4 | TGTGCCAGCAGCAACCTACCGGGACTAGAGCAAGAGACCCAGTACTTC | CASSNLPGLEQETQYF
TRBJ2-3 | . | TRBD2 | TRBV11-3 | TGTGCCAGCAGCTTAGGCCGGACTAGCGGGAGCACGCAGTATTTT | CASSLGRTSGSTQYF
TRBJ2-1 | . | . | TRBV9 | TGTGCCAGCAGCGTTTCTAGCCGGAAAGATGAGCAGTTCTTC | CASSVSSRKDEQFF
TRBJ1-1 | . | . | TRBV27 | TGTGCCAGCAGAGTTGGTGGTCGTACTGAAGCTTTCTTT | CASRVGGRTEAFF
TRBJ1-1 | . | . | TRBV13 | TGTGCCAGCAGCTCCCGAGGGGTCTCCCTAACTGAAGCTTTCTTT | CASSSRGVSLTEAFF